This T cell receptor beta chain was recovered during a study of memory CD4+ T cells and cytomegalovirus serostatus. Study-level results: The CMV-associated TCR signature appears largely within the CD4+ memory repertoire.

Points on this clone: Its antigen is undetermined.

Single viable CD3+CD4+CD8-CD45RO+ cells were sorted as the memory CD4+ T cells. Positive selection with CD4 microbeads enriched total CD4+ T cells. Germline lookup yields CDR1 MNHEY and CDR2 SMNVEV (reference sequence). The germline V and J ends were trimmed by 4 bases and 0 bases, with 21 bases remaining between them. The CDR3 is made up of 19 amino acids. The method was immunoSEQ multiplex PCR; TCRdb's version includes in-frame clones alone and lacks a portion of them. The table lists about 46,000 clones, around four fifths of them singletons, with around 0.99% in the top ten. Material for sequencing was memory CD4+ T cells from blood. This clonotype was obtained from an adult in good health and CMV-seronegative. The chain combines TRBV27 with TRBJ1-4; D unclear. CDR3 DNA: TGTGCCAGCAGTTCATCGGCTCATCGGCCAACTGCAACTAATGAAAAACTGTTTTTT. Protein: CASSSSAHRPTATNEKLFF.